The clone carrying this T cell receptor beta chain turned up a few times. All patients reached thyroid surgery having received no treatment beforehand. After removal of 4 bases from V and 14 bases from J, the junction contained 9 bases not matched to a gene. The CDR3 contains 13 residues. Germline V gene data show CDR1 as MNHNS and CDR2 as SASEGT. This record comes from a study of metastatic and nonmetastatic thyroid tumors. In the original analysis: Clinicopathological groups supplied CDR3 differences that were used to build a distant-metastasis classifier for papillary thyroid cancer. TCRdb reanalyzed the PCR reads with MiXCR. TCRdb's processing, not the authors' own work, is the source of the V and J calls. The data show some 19,000 clones, less than 30% seen once.

The sequencing input was blood. This sequence was found in a male donor with papillary thyroid cancer or a benign thyroid nodule (not recorded which). Some clones in this sample may be carry-over from other donors' samples. The J gene is TRBJ2-1, the V gene TRBV6-1; TRBD1 matches at 9 bases. CDR3: CASSGSTGGAEFF. The CDR3 DNA is TGTGCCAGCAGTGGATCCACAGGGGGCGCGGAGTTCTTC.